This T cell receptor (beta chain) was sequenced during a study of blood T cells in healthy people across ages. The draw of peripheral blood yielded ten milliliters from each donor. Isolating PBMCs gave at least 6 million of these cells per sample. The CDR3 has 15 amino acids. V was shortened by 3 bases and J by 2 bases, with 14 bases between the two germline ends. Broader study findings: Higher diversity and more naive CD4+ cells were features of long-lived donors, compared to aged donors. TCR beta diversity per million T cells fell roughly linearly with age.

A second PCR, run for about 7 to 11 cycles, used a sample-barcoded 5' primer plus a J-beta primer mix. TCRdb used MiXCR to reprocess the 5' RACE reads, holding one entry per CDR3 protein. This repertoire shows 650,000 or so distinct CDR3 sequences, around 52% found once; its top ten account for about 14%. This clonotype was counted once. Its specificity is not known. The rearrangement links TRBV12-3 or TRBV12-4 to TRBJ2-7; D not resolved. The source material was blood. The source of this sequence is a woman older than 75 in good health. CDR3 bases: TGTGCCAGCAGTTTGTACCCATCTCAGCCCTACGAGCAGTACTTC. Protein sequence: CASSLYPSQPYEQYF.